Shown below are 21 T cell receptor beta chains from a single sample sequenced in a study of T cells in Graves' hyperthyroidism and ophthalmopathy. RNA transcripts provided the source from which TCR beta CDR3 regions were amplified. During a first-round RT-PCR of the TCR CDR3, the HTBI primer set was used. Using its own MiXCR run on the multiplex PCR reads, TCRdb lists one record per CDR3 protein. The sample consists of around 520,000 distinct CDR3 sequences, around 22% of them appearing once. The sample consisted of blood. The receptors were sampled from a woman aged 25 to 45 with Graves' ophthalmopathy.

The CDR3 protein is CASSSPGTAHYEQYF. In DNA form, the CDR3 reads TGTGCCAGCAGTTCCCCCGGGACAGCACACTACGAGCAGTACTTC. The V call is TRBV28, the J call TRBJ2-7; 7 nucleotides agree with TRBD1. The J segment lost 3 bases and the V segment lost 4 bases, leaving 9 bases of the junction unmatched. The CDR3 sequence is 15 residues long. Germline CDR1 MDHEN, CDR2 SYDVKM.

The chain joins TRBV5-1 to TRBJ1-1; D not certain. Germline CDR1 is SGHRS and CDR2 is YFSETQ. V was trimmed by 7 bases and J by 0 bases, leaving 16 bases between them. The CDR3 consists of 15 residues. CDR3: CASREDPGVNTEAFF. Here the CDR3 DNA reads TGCGCCAGCCGAGAGGATCCGGGCGTGAACACTGAAGCTTTCTTT.

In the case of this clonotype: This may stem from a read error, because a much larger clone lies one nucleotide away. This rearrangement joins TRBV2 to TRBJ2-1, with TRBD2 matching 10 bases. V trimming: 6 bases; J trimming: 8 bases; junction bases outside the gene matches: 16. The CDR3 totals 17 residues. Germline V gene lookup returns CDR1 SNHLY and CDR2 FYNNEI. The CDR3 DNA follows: TGTGCCAGCAGCCTACTAGCGGGGAGGGGCTTTGGCGATGAGCAGTTCTTC. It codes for CASSLLAGRGFGDEQFF.

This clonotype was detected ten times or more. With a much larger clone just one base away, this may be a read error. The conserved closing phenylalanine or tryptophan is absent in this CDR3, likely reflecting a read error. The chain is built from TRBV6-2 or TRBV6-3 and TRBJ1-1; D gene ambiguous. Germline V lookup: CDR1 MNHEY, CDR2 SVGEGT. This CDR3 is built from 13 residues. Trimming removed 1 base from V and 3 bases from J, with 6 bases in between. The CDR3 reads CASSYLVYTEAFL. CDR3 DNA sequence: TGTGCCAGCAGTTACTTGGTTTACACTGAAGCTTTCCTT.

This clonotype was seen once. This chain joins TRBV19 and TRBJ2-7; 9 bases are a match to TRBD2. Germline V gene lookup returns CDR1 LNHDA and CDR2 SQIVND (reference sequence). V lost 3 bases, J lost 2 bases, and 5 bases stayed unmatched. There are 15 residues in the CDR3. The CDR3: CASSIRLAVAYEQYF. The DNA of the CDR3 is TGTGCCAGTAGTATTAGACTAGCGGTGGCCTACGAGCAGTACTTC. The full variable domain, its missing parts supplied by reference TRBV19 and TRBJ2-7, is DGGITQSPKYLFRKEGQNVTLSCEQNLNHDAMYWYRQDPGQGLRLIYYSQIVNDFQKGDIAEGYSVSREKKESFPLTVTSAQKNPTAFYLCASSIRLAVAYEQYFGPGTRLTVT.

The CDR3 DNA reads as TGTGCCAGCGGGTTTGTAGCAACTAACTATGGCTACACCTTC. It specifies CASGFVATNYGYTF. The chain uses TRBV6-1 and TRBJ1-2, with unresolved D. Germline CDR1 reads MNHNS; CDR2 reads SASEGT. The V gene lost 8 bases and the J gene lost 0 bases, with 13 bases spanning the gap. This CDR3 is built from 14 residues.

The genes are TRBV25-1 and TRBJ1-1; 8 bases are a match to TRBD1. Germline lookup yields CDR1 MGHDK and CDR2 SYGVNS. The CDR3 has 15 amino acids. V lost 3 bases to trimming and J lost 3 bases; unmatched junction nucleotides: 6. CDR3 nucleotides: TGTGCCAGCAGTGATGGACAGGGTGGGGACACTGAAGCTTTCTTT. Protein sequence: CASSDGQGGDTEAFF.

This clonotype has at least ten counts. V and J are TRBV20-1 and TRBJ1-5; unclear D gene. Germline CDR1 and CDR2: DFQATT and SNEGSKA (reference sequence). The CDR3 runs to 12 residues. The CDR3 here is CAISRTNQPQHF. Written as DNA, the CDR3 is TGCGCTATAAGCAGAACTAATCAGCCCCAGCATTTT.

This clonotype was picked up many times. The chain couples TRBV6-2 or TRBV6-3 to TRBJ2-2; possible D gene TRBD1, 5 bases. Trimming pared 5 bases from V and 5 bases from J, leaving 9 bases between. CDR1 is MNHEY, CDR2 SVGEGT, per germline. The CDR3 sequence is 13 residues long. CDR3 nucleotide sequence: TGTGCCAGCAGTCAGACAGCTACCGGGGAGCTGTTTTTT. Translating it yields CASSQTATGELFF.

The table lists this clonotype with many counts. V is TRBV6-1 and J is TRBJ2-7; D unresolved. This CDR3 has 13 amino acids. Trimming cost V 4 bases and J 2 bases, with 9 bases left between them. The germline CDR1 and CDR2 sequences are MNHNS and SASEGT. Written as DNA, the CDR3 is TGTGCCAGCAGTGGGGGAAACACCTACGAGCAGTACTTC. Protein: CASSGGNTYEQYF.

The CDR3 nucleotides read TGTGCCAGCAGTGAAGATATGGACTACTATGGCTACACCTTC. This codes for CASSEDMDYYGYTF. The chain uses TRBV6-1 and TRBJ1-2; D unresolved. The CDR3 consists of 14 residues. Deletions cut 1 base from V and 3 bases from J, with 9 bases between. Germline V gene data show CDR1 as MNHNS and CDR2 as SASEGT.

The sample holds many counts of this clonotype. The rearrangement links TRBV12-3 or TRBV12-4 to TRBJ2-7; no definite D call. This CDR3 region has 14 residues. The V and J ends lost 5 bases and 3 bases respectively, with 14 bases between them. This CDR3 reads CASSLRTDNYEQYF. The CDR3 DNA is TGTGCCAGCAGTCTACGGACGGATAACTACGAGCAGTACTTC.

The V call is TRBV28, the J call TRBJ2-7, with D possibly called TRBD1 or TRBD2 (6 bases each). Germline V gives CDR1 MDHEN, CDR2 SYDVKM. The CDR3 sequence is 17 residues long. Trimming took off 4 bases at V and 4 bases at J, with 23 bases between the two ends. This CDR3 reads CASSSGERQAFAYEQYF. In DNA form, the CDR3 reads TGTGCCAGCAGTTCGGGAGAGCGACAGGCGTTCGCGTACGAGCAGTACTTC.

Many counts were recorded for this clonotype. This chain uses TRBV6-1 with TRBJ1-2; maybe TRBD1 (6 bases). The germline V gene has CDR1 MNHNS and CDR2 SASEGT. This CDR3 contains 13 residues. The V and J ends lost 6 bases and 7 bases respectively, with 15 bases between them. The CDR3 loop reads CASRDTGFAGYTF. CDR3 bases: TGTGCCAGCAGGGATACAGGGTTCGCTGGCTACACCTTC.

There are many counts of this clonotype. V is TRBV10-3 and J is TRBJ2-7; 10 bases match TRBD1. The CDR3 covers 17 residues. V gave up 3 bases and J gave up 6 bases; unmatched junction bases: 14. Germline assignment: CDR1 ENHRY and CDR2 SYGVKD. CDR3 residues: CAISEVPGTGVISEQYF. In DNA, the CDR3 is TGTGCCATCAGTGAAGTGCCCGGGACAGGGGTAATCTCCGAGCAGTACTTC.

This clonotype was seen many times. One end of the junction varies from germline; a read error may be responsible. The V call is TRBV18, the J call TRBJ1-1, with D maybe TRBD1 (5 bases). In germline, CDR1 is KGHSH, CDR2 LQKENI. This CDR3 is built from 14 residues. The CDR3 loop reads CASSPTTVNTEAFF. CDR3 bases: TGCGCCAGCAGCCCAACGACAGTAAACACTGAAGCTTTCTTT.

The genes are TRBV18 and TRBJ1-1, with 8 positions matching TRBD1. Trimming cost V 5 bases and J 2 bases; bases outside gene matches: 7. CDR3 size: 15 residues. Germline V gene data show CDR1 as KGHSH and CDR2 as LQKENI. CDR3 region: CASSWPGQGNTEAFF. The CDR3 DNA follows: TGTGCCAGCTCATGGCCAGGACAGGGAAACACTGAAGCTTTCTTT.

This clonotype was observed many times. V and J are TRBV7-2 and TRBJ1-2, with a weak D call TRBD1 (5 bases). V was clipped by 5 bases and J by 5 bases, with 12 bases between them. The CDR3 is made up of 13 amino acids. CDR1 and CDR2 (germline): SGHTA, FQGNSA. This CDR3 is CASSGGSSYGYTF. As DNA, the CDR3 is TGTGCCAGCAGCGGGGGATCCTCATATGGCTACACCTTC.

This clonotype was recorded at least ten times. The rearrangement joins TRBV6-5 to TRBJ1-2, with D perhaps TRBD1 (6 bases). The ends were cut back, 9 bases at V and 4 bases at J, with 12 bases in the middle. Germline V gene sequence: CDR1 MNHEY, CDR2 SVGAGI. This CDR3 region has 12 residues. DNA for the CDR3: TGTGCCAGTGGGGAGGGGGGCTATGGCTACACCTTC. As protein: CASGEGGYGYTF.

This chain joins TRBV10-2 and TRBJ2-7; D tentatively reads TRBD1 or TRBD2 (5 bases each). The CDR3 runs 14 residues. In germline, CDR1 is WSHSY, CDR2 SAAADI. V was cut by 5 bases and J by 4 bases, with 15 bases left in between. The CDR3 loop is CASSSGRVVYEQYF. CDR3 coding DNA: TGCGCCAGCAGTTCAGGGAGAGTAGTTTACGAGCAGTACTTC.

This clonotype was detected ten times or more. The CDR3: CASSQGQMGSQPQHF. The CDR3 DNA reads as TGCGCCAGCAGCCAGGGACAGATGGGAAGTCAGCCCCAGCATTTT. The V call is TRBV4-1, the J call TRBJ1-5, with 7 nucleotides matching TRBD1. Germline V lookup: CDR1 MGHRA, CDR2 YSYEKL. The V and J ends lost 3 bases and 6 bases, in that order; junction bases with no gene match: 8. This CDR3 contains 15 residues.